Presented here are 9 T cell receptor beta chains from one specimen sequenced in a study of technical replicates of blood from several donors. Clones were read by immunoSEQ multiplex PCR, and TCRdb kept only the in-frame ones, dropping some. The sample carries about 100,000 clones, 95% recorded once. Sequenced: T cells isolated from PBMCs. The origin of the receptors is a human donor in good health.

This clone was observed a handful of times. The genes are TRBV27 and TRBJ1-5; TRBD1 agrees at 7 bases. Looked up from germline, CDR1 is MNHEY and CDR2 is SMNVEV (reference sequence). The CDR3 has 12 amino acids. V lost 9 bases to trimming and J lost 4 bases; unmatched junction nucleotides: 3. CDR3: CASQQGNQPQHF. The CDR3 region has the DNA TGTGCCAGTCAACAGGGGAATCAGCCCCAGCATTTT.

The chain uses TRBV4-1 and TRBJ2-1; D might be TRBD2 (5 bases). The CDR3 loop spans 15 amino acids. Between the trimmed V and J ends, which lost 0 bases and 2 bases, there was a span of 8 bases. Per the germline V gene, CDR1 is MGHRA and CDR2 is YSYEKL. The CDR3 spells CASSQDGETYNEQFF. DNA of the CDR3: TGCGCCAGCAGCCAAGATGGGGAGACCTACAATGAGCAGTTCTTC.

The rearrangement uses TRBV6-5 and TRBJ1-2; TRBD1 is a possible D gene (5 bases). CDR3 length: 15 amino acids. Trimming left V 0 bases short and J 10 bases short, with 18 bases between. Germline V gene data show CDR1 as MNHEY and CDR2 as SVGAGI. CDR3 DNA sequence: TGTGCCAGCAGTTACTCCGACCGCAGTCCAGGGTCCTACACCTTC. Its translation: CASSYSDRSPGSYTF.

V gene TRBV2 combines with J gene TRBJ2-3; possible D gene TRBD2, 6 bases. Looked up from germline, CDR1 is SNHLY and CDR2 is FYNNEI. Trimming left V 11 bases short and J 0 bases short, with 9 bases between. The CDR3 is 12 residues long. The CDR3, as DNA: TGTGCCGGGGGGAGCAGCACAGATACGCAGTATTTT. Protein product: CAGGSSTDTQYF.

This CDR3 is CASSQEVRLAEYNEQFF. The CDR3 DNA reads TGTGCCAGCAGCCAAGAGGTCCGACTAGCGGAATACAATGAGCAGTTCTTC. The rearrangement uses TRBV4-2 and TRBJ2-1; 9 nucleotides match TRBD2. Trimming cost V 0 bases and J 4 bases; bases outside gene matches: 7. Germline V lookup: CDR1 LGHNA, CDR2 YNFKEQ. The CDR3 has 17 amino acids.

The V call is TRBV9, the J call TRBJ2-5, with 13 bases that match TRBD2. The CDR3 runs 18 residues. Looked up from germline, CDR1 is SGDLS and CDR2 is YYNGEE. The trim removed 4 bases at V and 0 bases at J, leaving 9 bases unmatched. CDR3 in DNA: TGTGCCAGCAGCTCCGGACTAGCGGGAGCGAGGTACCAAGAGACCCAGTACTTC. Its translation is CASSSGLAGARYQETQYF.

The chain is built from TRBV2 and TRBJ1-1; no clear D. The CDR3 spans 14 residues. Germline-derived CDR1 and CDR2 are SNHLY and FYNNEI. Trimming pared 8 bases from V and 5 bases from J, leaving 18 bases between. This CDR3 reads CASAGPRPGTEAFF. The CDR3 DNA sequence: TGTGCCAGCGCCGGGCCAAGGCCGGGGACTGAAGCTTTCTTT.

The chain has TRBV7-9 and TRBJ2-5; D might be TRBD2 (5 bases). V lost 6 bases, J lost 2 bases, and 25 bases lay in between. This CDR3 is 18 amino acids long. CDR1 is SEHNR, CDR2 FQNEAQ, per germline (reference sequence). The CDR3 reads CASSAGRQVVFKQETQYF. CDR3 in DNA: TGTGCCAGCAGTGCGGGTCGGCAGGTCGTCTTTAAACAAGAGACCCAGTACTTC.

V usage is TRBV27 and J usage is TRBJ2-3; TRBD2 might be the D (6 bases). The CDR3 has 16 residues. Germline CDR1 MNHEY, CDR2 SMNVEV (reference sequence). Trimming stripped 4 bases from V and 2 bases from J, with 16 bases between. The CDR3 DNA is TGTGCCAGCAGTTATCTCGGGAGCGGATTCACAGATACGCAGTATTTT. Encoded protein: CASSYLGSGFTDTQYF.